What follows are 15 T cell receptor beta chains derived from one specimen sequenced in a study of blood T cell repertoires in COVID-19. TCRdb keeps only in-frame clones here, not all; method: immunoSEQ multiplex PCR. Of 10,000 to 15,000 clones detected, 75% to 85% appear once; the ten largest clones hold approximately 34%. The sequencing input was peripheral blood. The receptors were sampled from a human donor in a cohort sampled during active COVID-19.

This clone is medium-sized (0.01 to 0.1%). The CDR3 nucleotides are TGTGCCAGCAGTCAGCCAGGGGTTCGGGTCGCAACTAATGAAAAACTGTTTTTT. Translating gives CASSQPGVRVATNEKLFF. The V gene is TRBV28, the J gene TRBJ1-4, with D possibly matching TRBD1 (6 bases). Trimming removed 5 bases at V and 0 bases at J, with 19 bases between. The CDR3 spans 18 residues. Germline-derived CDR1 and CDR2 are MDHEN and SYDVKM.

This clone was found once. The CDR3 region is CASRPGVDEQYF. CDR3 sequence (DNA): TGTGCCAGCAGACCAGGGGTAGACGAGCAGTACTTC. The rearrangement links TRBV28 to TRBJ2-7; D is perhaps TRBD1 (6 bases). The CDR3 covers 12 residues. Per germline, CDR1 MDHEN and CDR2 SYDVKM. With 6 bases removed from V and 5 bases from J, the gap between germline ends came to 11 bases.

This sequence joins TRBV28 and TRBJ1-5, with 8 bases lining up with TRBD1. Germline lookup yields CDR1 MDHEN and CDR2 SYDVKM. V was pared by 3 bases and J by 9 bases, with 16 bases of the junction left unmatched. The CDR3 runs to 17 residues. The CDR3 nucleotides read TGTGCCAGCAGTTTGGAACGGGACAGGCCCCTTGGGGGGCCCCAGCATTTT. Protein sequence: CASSLERDRPLGGPQHF. Drawing the rest from reference TRBV28 and TRBJ1-5, the complete variable domain is DVKVTQSSRYLVKRTGEKVFLECVQDMDHENMFWYRQDPGLGLRLIYFSYDVKMKEKGDIPEGYSVSREKKERFSLILESASTNQTSMYLCASSLERDRPLGGPQHFGDGTRLSIL.

The chain joins TRBV19 to TRBJ1-1, with D unclear. The CDR3 length is 15 residues. V lost 6 bases and J lost 0, with 14 bases in between. Germline V gene sequence: CDR1 LNHDA, CDR2 SQIVND (reference sequence). CDR3 coding DNA: TGTGCCAGTAGCATCTACCTAGCCCTGAACACTGAAGCTTTCTTT. As protein: CASSIYLALNTEAFF. Variable domain in full (rest from reference TRBV19 and TRBJ1-1): DGGITQSPKYLFRKEGQNVTLSCEQNLNHDAMYWYRQDPGQGLRLIYYSQIVNDFQKGDIAEGYSVSREKKESFPLTVTSAQKNPTAFYLCASSIYLALNTEAFFGQGTRLTVV.

The chain employs TRBV5-6 and TRBJ2-3, with 9 bases that match TRBD1. The germline V gene has CDR1 SGHDT and CDR2 YYEEEE. Trimming cost V 7 bases and J 5 bases; bases outside gene matches: 5. CDR3 length: 13 amino acids. CDR3 residues: CASGQGQGDTQYF. The CDR3 DNA follows: TGTGCCAGCGGACAGGGGCAAGGAGATACGCAGTATTTT.

This chain links TRBV4-1 with TRBJ2-1; 7 nucleotides line up with TRBD1. Germline V gene sequence: CDR1 MGHRA, CDR2 YSYEKL. With 4 bases clipped from V and 7 bases from J, the junction kept 7 bases outside the gene matches. This CDR3 is 14 amino acids long. The CDR3 DNA is TGCGCCAGCAGCCTCGACAGGGCCTGGAATGAGCAGTTCTTC. It encodes CASSLDRAWNEQFF.

This chain connects TRBV20-1 to TRBJ1-5; D is possibly TRBD1 (5 bases). This CDR3 is 14 amino acids long. CDR1 and CDR2 from the germline V gene are DFQATT and SNEGSKA (reference sequence). Trimming removed 3 bases at V and 5 bases at J, with 14 bases between. CDR3 coding DNA: TGCAGTGCTAGTTTAGGGGCGGGGGATCAGCCCCAGCATTTT. The encoded protein is CSASLGAGDQPQHF.

This clone is labeled medium-sized (0.01 to 0.1%). The chain carries TRBV5-4 and TRBJ2-2; 8 nucleotides align to TRBD1. The V segment lost 0 bases and the J segment 4 bases; nucleotides outside the gene matches: 5. CDR3 length equals 16 residues. Germline values: CDR1 SGHNT, CDR2 YYREEE (reference sequence). The CDR3 DNA reads as TGTGCCAGCAGCTTGGGACACAGGGGGACCACCGGGGAGCTGTTTTTT. Translated, it gives CASSLGHRGTTGELFF.

The chain is built from TRBV19 and TRBJ2-3; the match to TRBD2 covers 8 bases. V was pared by 3 bases and J by 1 base, with 3 bases of the junction left unmatched. The CDR3 is 15 residues long. Germline V gives CDR1 LNHDA, CDR2 SQIVND (reference sequence). CDR3 DNA: TGTGCCAGTAGTATCGCGGGGGGCGGCACAGATACGCAGTATTTT. It specifies CASSIAGGGTDTQYF.

As concerns this clone: One junction end does not reproduce the germline sequence, and a read error may be involved. CDR3 DNA: TGCGCCAGCCGCTTTTCAGCGAACACCGGGGAGCTGTTTTTT. It is translated as CASRFSANTGELFF. The chain joins TRBV5-1 to TRBJ2-2; D is unclear. The CDR3 is made up of 14 amino acids. Germline CDR1 SGHRS, CDR2 YFSETQ.

This clone was seen only a few times. The V gene is TRBV25-1, the J gene TRBJ1-2; maybe TRBD1 (5 bases). Germline-derived CDR1 and CDR2 are MGHDK and SYGVNS. The CDR3 has 16 amino acids. V was pared by 2 bases and J by 0 bases, with 13 bases between. CDR3 region: CASSEDSRTANYGYTF. The CDR3 coding sequence is TGTGCCAGCAGTGAAGACAGCAGGACGGCTAACTATGGCTACACCTTC.

This rearrangement joins TRBV19 to TRBJ2-5; 7 nucleotides line up with TRBD1. This CDR3 comprises 14 residues. J was trimmed by 2 bases and V by 6 bases; bases with no gene match: 6. The germline CDR1 and CDR2 sequences are LNHDA and SQIVND (reference sequence). CDR3 sequence reads: CASSRTGWQETQYF. As DNA, the CDR3 is TGTGCCAGTAGCCGGACAGGTTGGCAAGAGACCCAGTACTTC.

This clone appeared a single time. The chain employs TRBV5-1 and TRBJ2-5; 12 bases match TRBD2. Looked up from germline, CDR1 is SGHRS and CDR2 is YFSETQ. The CDR3 totals 15 residues. The trim removed 4 bases at V and 5 bases at J, leaving 6 bases unmatched. CDR3 DNA sequence: TGCGCCAGCAGCGCGGGGACTAGCGGGTGGGAGACCCAGTACTTC. Translated, it gives CASSAGTSGWETQYF.

V is TRBV29-1 and J is TRBJ1-1; no clear D gene. Deletions cut 5 bases from V and 1 base from J, with 17 bases between. Germline values: CDR1 SQVTM, CDR2 ANQGSEA. The CDR3 extends over 15 amino acids. The CDR3 loop reads CSVYVRHVRNTEAFF. CDR3 nucleotide sequence: TGCAGCGTTTACGTCAGACACGTCAGGAACACTGAAGCTTTCTTT. The full variable domain, in which reference TRBV29-1 and TRBJ1-1 provide the parts outside the CDR3, is SAVISQKPSRDICQRGTSLTIQCQVDSQVTMMFWYRQQPGQSLTLIATANQGSEATYESGFVIDKFPISRPNLTFSTLTVSNMSPEDSSIYLCSVYVRHVRNTEAFFGQGTRLTVV.

The V and J genes are TRBV5-1 and TRBJ2-7; D is possibly TRBD1 (6 bases). Germline CDR1 and CDR2: SGHRS and YFSETQ. This CDR3 spans 15 amino acids. Trimming took off 4 bases at V and 5 bases at J, with 19 bases between the two ends. DNA of the CDR3: TGCGCCAGCAGCCCTGGGACAACGGTGCATGACGAGCAGTACTTC. It specifies CASSPGTTVHDEQYF.